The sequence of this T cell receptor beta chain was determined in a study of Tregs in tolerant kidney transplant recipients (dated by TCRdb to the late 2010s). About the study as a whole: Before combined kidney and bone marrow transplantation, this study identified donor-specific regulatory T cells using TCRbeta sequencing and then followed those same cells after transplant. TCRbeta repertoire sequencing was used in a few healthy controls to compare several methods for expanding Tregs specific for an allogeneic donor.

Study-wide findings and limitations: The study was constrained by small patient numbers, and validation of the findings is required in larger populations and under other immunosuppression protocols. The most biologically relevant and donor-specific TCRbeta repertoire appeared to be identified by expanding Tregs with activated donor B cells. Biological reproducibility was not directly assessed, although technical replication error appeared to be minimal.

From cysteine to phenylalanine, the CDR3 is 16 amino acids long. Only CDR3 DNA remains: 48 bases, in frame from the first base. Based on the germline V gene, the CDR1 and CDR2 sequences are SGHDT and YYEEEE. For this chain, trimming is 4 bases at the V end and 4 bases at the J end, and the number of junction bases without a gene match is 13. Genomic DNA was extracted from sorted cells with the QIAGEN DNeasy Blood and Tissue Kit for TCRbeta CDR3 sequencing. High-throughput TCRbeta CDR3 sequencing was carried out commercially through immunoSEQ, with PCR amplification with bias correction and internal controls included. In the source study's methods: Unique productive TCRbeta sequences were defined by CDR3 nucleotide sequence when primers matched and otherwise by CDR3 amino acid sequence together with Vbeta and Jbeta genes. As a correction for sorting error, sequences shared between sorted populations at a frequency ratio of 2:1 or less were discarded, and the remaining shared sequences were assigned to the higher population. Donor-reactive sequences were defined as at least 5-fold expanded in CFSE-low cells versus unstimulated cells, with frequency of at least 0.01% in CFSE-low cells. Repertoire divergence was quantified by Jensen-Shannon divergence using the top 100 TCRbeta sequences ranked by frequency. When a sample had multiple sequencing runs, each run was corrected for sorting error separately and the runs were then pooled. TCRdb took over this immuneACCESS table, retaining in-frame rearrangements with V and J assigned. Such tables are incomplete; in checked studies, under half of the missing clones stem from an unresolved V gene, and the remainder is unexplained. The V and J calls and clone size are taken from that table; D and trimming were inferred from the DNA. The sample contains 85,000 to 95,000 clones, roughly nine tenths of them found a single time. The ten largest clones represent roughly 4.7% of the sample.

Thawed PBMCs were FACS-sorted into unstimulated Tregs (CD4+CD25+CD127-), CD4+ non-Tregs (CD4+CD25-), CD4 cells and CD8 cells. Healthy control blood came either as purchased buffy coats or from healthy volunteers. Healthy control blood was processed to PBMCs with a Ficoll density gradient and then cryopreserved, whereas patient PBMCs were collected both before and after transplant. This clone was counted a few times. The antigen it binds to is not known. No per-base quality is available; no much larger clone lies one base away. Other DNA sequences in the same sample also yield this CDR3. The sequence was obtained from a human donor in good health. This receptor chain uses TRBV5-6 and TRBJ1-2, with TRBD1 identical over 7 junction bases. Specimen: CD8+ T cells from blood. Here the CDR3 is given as CASSRSLNRGTYGYTF. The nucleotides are TGTGCCAGCAGCCGCTCTTTGAACAGGGGAACCTATGGCTACACCTTC.